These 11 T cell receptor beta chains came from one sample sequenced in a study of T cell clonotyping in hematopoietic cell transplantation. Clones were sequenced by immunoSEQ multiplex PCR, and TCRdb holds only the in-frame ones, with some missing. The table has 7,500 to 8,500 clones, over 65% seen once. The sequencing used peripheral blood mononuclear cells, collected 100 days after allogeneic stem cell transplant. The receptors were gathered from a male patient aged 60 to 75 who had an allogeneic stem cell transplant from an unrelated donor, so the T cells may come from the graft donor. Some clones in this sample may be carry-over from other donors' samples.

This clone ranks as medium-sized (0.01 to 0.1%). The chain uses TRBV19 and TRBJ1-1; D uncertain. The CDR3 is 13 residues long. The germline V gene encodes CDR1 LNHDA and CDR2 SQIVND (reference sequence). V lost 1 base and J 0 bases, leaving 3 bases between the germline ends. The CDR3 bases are TGTGCCAGTAGTATAGGGGTGAACACTGAAGCTTTCTTT. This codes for CASSIGVNTEAFF.

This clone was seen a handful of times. The CDR3: CATSRDKPEKLFF. CDR3 sequence (DNA): TGTGCCACCAGCAGAGATAAACCCGAAAAACTGTTTTTT. V usage is TRBV15 and J usage is TRBJ1-4; D remains unclear. V gave up 0 bases and J gave up 8 bases, with 7 bases separating them. The CDR3 is 13 amino acids. Germline loops: CDR1 LNHNV, CDR2 YYDKDF (reference sequence).

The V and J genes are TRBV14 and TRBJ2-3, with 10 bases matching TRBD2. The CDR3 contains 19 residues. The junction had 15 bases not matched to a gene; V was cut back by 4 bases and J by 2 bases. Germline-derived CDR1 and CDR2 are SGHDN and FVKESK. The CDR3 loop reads CASSLLFGASGGFTDTQYF. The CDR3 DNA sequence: TGTGCCAGCAGCCTCTTATTCGGTGCTAGCGGGGGATTCACAGATACGCAGTATTTT.

CDR3: CASSARRGGQDTQYF. CDR3 nucleotide sequence: TGTGCCAGCAGCGCAAGGAGGGGGGGGCAAGATACGCAGTATTTT. The chain recombines TRBV9 with TRBJ2-3; possible D gene TRBD2, 7 bases. The CDR3 is 15 residues long. Trimming removed 3 bases at V and 5 bases at J, with 16 bases between. Germline CDR1 SGDLS, CDR2 YYNGEE. The full variable domain, with the rest looked up from reference TRBV9 and TRBJ2-3, is DSGVTQTPKHLITATGQRVTLRCSPRSGDLSVYWYQQSLDQGLQFLIQYYNGEERAKGNILERFSAQQFPDLHSELNLSSLELGDSALYFCASSARRGGQDTQYFGPGTRLTVL.

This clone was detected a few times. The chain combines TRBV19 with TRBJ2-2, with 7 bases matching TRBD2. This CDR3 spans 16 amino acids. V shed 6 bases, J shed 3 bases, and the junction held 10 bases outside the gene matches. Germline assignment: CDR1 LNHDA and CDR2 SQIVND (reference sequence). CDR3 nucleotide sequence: TGTGCCAGTAGAACCGCTAGCGGTAGCTACACCGGGGAGCTGTTTTTT. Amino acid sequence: CASRTASGSYTGELFF.

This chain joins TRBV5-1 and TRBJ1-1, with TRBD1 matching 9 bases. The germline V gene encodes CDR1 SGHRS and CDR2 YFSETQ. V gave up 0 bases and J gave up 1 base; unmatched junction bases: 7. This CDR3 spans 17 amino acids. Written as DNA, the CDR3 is TGCGCCAGCAGCTTGGAGGGACAGGGTTTCAGGAACACTGAAGCTTTCTTT. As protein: CASSLEGQGFRNTEAFF.

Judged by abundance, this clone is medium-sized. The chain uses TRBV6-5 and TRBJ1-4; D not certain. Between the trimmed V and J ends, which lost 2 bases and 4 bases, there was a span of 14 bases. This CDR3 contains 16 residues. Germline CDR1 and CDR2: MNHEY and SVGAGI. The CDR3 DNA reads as TGTGCCAGCAGTTACCTTGGCACAGCCATTAATGAAAAACTGTTTTTT. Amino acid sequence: CASSYLGTAINEKLFF.

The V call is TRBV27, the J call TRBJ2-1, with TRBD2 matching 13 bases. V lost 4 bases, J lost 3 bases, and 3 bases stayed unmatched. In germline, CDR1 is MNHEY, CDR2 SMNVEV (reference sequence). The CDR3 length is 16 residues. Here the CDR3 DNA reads TGTGCCAGCAGTTGGCGGACTAGCGGGAGCTACAATGAGCAGTTCTTC. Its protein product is CASSWRTSGSYNEQFF.

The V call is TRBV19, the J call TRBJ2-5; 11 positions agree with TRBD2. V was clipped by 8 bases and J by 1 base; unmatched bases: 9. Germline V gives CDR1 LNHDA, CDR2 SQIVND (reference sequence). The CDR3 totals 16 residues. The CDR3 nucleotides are TGTGCCAGTGGGCCCGGGACTAGCGGTGTCCAAGAGACCCAGTACTTC. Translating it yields CASGPGTSGVQETQYF. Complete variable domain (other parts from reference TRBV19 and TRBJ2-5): DGGITQSPKYLFRKEGQNVTLSCEQNLNHDAMYWYRQDPGQGLRLIYYSQIVNDFQKGDIAEGYSVSREKKESFPLTVTSAQKNPTAFYLCASGPGTSGVQETQYFGPGTRLLVL.

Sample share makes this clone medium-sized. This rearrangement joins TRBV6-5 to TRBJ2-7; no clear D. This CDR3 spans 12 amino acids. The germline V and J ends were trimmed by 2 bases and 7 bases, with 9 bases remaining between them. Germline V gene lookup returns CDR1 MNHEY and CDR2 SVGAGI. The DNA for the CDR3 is TGTGCCAGCAGTTACGACAAACGTGAGCAGTACTTC. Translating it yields CASSYDKREQYF.

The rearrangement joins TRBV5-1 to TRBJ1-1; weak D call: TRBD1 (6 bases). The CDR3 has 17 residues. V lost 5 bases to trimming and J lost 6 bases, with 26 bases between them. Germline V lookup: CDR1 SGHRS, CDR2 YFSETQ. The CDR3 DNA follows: TGCGCCAGCAGGCAGCCGACAGGTGGTGGGGTGGAATCTGAAGCTTTCTTT. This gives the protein CASRQPTGGGVESEAFF.